The TCR beta chain described here comes from a study of cytomegalovirus exposure and HLA in healthy donors. Study-level points and caveats: The study reported that TCR beta sequences accurately predicted HLA-A and HLA-B alleles in most subjects. Confirmation in vitro established that a few CMV-associated chains were specific for CMV antigens. TCR beta chain V- and J-gene trimming was linked, in a later analysis, to a missense variant in DCLRE1C. 87-base-pair reads could not separate some V segments, including TRBV6-2 and TRBV6-3.

As regards this clone: Its antigen is not identified. A junction end diverges from the germline sequence, so it may reflect a read error.

Primers included in the PCR were 60 Vbeta and 13 Jbeta primers. Data came from immunoSEQ multiplex PCR; TCRdb stores just in-frame clones and leaves some out. This sample has 120,000 to 150,000 clones, with approximately 73% found just once. From germline, CDR1 is SGHKS and CDR2 YYEKEE (reference sequence). The CDR3 has 9 amino acids. This sequence originates from a human donor in good health. The chain couples TRBV5-5 to TRBJ1-1, with D uncertain. Sequences were obtained from PBMCs. Written as DNA, the CDR3 is TGTGCCAGCAGCTCACCCCAGGAATTT. This translates into CASSSPQEF.